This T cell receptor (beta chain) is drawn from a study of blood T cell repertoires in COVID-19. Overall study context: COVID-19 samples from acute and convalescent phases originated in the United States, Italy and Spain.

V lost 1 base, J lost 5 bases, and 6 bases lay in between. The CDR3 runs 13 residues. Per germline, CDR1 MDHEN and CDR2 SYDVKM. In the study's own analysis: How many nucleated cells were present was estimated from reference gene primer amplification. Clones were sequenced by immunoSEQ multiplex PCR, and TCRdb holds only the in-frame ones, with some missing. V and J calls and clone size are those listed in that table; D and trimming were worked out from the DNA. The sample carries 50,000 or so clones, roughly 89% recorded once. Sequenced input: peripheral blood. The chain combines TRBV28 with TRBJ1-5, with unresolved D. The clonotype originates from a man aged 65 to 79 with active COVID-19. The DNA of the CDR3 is TGTGCCAGCAGTTTATTGAGGGATCAGCCCCAGCATTTT. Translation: CASSLLRDQPQHF.